These 5 T cell receptor beta chains originate from one sample sequenced in a study of CD8 T cells in ankylosing spondylitis. Whole-study findings and limits: A motif in TCR beta, a set of eight highly homologous variants, appeared characteristic of ankylosing spondylitis blood.

TCRdb ran MiXCR on the 5' RACE reads and lists one entry per CDR3 protein. The sample lists roughly 300,000 distinct CDR3 sequences, less than 10% seen once, with just over 14% in the top ten. These TCRs are of unknown antigen specificity. Sequences were obtained from blood, either unsorted or a sorted T cell fraction (not recorded which). These receptors all stem from a male donor with ankylosing spondylitis.

This clonotype occurred many times. The CDR3 spells CASSPDVPNQPQHF. CDR3 DNA: TGTGCCAGCAGTCCGGACGTCCCAAATCAGCCCCAGCATTTT. The chain couples TRBV6-1 to TRBJ1-5, with D unresolved. Germline CDR1 MNHNS, CDR2 SASEGT. The germline V and J ends were trimmed by 5 bases and 4 bases, with 12 bases remaining between them. The CDR3 runs to 14 residues.

This clonotype was recorded at least ten times. This chain joins TRBV29-1 and TRBJ2-5; possible D gene TRBD2, 6 bases. V shed 7 bases and J shed 3 bases, with 9 bases lying between them. This CDR3 region has 11 residues. CDR1 is SQVTM, CDR2 ANQGSEA, per germline. The CDR3 here is CSATGEETQYF. In DNA, the CDR3 is TGCAGCGCAACGGGGGAAGAGACCCAGTACTTC.

The chain combines TRBV7-3 with TRBJ1-6; D remains ambiguous. Germline CDR1 is SGHTA and CDR2 is FQGTGA. The germline V and J ends were trimmed by 2 bases and 10 bases, with 15 bases remaining between them. The length of the CDR3 is 15 residues. The CDR3 DNA reads as TGTGCCAGCAGCTTAGACCCGGCGGGGAACTCACCCCTCCACTTT. It codes for CASSLDPAGNSPLHF.

This clonotype turned up a few times. The rearrangement uses TRBV29-1 and TRBJ1-1; no clear D. CDR3 size: 13 residues. Germline V gene lookup returns CDR1 SQVTM and CDR2 ANQGSEA. Deletions cut 2 bases from V and 1 base from J, with 8 bases between. The CDR3 region has the DNA TGCAGCGTTGAACCCTTTGGGAACACTGAAGCTTTCTTT. This translates into CSVEPFGNTEAFF. Based on the CDR3 plus reference TRBV29-1 and TRBJ1-1, the full variable domain is SAVISQKPSRDICQRGTSLTIQCQVDSQVTMMFWYRQQPGQSLTLIATANQGSEATYESGFVIDKFPISRPNLTFSTLTVSNMSPEDSSIYLCSVEPFGNTEAFFGQGTRLTVV.

This clonotype has at least ten counts. The chain recombines TRBV28 with TRBJ2-3; D not certain. CDR1 and CDR2 from the germline V gene are MDHEN and SYDVKM. CDR3 size: 17 residues. The V gene lost 4 bases and the J gene lost 5 bases, with 22 bases spanning the gap. The CDR3 DNA sequence: TGTGCCAGCAGTTCGCCCGGTGGGCCCAAAGCCGGAGATACGCAGTATTTT. Its protein product is CASSSPGGPKAGDTQYF.